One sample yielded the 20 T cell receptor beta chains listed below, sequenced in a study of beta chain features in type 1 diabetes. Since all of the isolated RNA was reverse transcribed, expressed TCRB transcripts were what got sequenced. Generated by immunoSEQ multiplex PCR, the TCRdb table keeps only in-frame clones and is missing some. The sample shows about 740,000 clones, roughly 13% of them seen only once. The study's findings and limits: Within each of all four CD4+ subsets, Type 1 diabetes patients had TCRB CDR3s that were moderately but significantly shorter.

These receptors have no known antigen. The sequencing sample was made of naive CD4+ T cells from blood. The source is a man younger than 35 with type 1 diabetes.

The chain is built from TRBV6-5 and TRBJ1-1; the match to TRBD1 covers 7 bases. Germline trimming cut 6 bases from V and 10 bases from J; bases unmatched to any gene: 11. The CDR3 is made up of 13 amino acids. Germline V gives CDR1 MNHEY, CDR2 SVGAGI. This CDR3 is CASRPPGGVLAFF. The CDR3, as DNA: TGTGCCAGCAGACCCCCAGGGGGGGTCTTAGCTTTCTTT.

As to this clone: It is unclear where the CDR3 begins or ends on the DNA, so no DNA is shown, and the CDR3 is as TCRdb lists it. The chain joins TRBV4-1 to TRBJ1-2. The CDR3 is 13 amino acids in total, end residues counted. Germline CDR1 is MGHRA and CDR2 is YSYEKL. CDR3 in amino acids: CASSQVAGGTATF.

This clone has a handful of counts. CDR3 sequence reads: CSVVGAGRYGYTF. CDR3 nucleotide sequence: TGCAGCGTTGTCGGGGCAGGCCGATATGGCTACACCTTC. V and J are TRBV29-1 and TRBJ1-2; tentatively, D is TRBD1 (5 bases). This CDR3 region has 13 residues. Trimming left V 4 bases short and J 5 bases short, with 14 bases between. CDR1 and CDR2 from the germline V gene are SQVTM and ANQGSEA.

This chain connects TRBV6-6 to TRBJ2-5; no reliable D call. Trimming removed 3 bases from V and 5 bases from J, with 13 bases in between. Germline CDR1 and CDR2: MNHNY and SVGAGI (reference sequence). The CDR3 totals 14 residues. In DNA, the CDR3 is TGTGCCAGCAGTTATGGGAATTTGGGCGAGACCCAGTACTTC. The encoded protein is CASSYGNLGETQYF.

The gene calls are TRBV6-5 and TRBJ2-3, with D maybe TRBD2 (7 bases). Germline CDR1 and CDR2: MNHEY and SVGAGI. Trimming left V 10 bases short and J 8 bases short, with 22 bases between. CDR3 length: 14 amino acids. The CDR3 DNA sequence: TGTGCCACCCAAGGGGCGGGGGCTCGAATTACGCAGTATTTT. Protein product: CATQGAGARITQYF.

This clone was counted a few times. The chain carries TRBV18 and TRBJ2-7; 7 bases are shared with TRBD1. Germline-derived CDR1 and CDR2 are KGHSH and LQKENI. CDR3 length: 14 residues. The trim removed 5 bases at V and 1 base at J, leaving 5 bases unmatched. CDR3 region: CASSDQGVSYEQYF. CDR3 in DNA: TGTGCCAGCTCAGATCAGGGGGTATCCTACGAGCAGTACTTC.

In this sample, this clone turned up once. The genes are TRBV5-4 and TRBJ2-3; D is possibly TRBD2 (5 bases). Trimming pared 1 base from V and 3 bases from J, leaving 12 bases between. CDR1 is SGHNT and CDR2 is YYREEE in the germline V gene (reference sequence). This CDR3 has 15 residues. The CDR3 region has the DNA TGTGCCAGCAGCTTGTTGGCTAGCCTTACAGATACGCAGTATTTT. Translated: CASSLLASLTDTQYF. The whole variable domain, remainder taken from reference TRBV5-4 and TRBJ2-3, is ETGVTQSPTHLIKTRGQQVTLRCSSQSGHNTVSWYQQALGQGPQFIFQYYREEENGRGNFPPRFSGLQFPNYSSELNVNALELDDSALYLCASSLLASLTDTQYFGPGTRLTVL.

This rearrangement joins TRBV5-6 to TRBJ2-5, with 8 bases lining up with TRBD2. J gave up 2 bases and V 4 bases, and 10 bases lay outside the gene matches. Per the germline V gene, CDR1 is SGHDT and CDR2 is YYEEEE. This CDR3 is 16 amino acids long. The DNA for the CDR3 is TGTGCCAGCAGCCAACCCCCAGCGGGGGCTCAAGAGACCCAGTACTTC. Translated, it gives CASSQPPAGAQETQYF.

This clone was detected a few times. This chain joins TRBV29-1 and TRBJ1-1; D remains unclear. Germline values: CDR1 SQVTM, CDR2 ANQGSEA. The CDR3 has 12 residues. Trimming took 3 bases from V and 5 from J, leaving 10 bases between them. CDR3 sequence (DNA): TGCAGCGTTGACGATCGAGGTACTGAAGCTTTCTTT. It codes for CSVDDRGTEAFF.

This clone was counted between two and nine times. In nucleotides, the CDR3 is TGTGCCAGCAGTAAACGGCTTGGCGATCAGCCCCAGCATTTT. This gives the protein CASSKRLGDQPQHF. The chain recombines TRBV27 with TRBJ1-5; the D is unclear. This CDR3 comprises 14 residues. Trimming shortened V by 5 bases and J by 5 bases, and 13 bases separated the two germline ends. Germline lookup yields CDR1 MNHEY and CDR2 SMNVEV (reference sequence).

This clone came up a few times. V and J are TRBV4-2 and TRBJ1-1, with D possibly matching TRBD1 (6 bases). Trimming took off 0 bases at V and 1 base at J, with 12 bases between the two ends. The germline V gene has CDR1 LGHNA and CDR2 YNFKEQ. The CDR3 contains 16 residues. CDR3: CASSQDIAGENTEAFF. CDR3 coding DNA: TGTGCCAGCAGCCAAGATATTGCAGGGGAGAACACTGAAGCTTTCTTT.

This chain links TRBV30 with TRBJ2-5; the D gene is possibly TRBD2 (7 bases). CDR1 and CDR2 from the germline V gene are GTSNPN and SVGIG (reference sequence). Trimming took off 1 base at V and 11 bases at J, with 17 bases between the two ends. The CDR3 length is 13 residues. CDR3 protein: CAWSASQGREQYF. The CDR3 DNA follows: TGTGCCTGGAGTGCAAGCCAGGGGAGGGAGCAGTACTTC.

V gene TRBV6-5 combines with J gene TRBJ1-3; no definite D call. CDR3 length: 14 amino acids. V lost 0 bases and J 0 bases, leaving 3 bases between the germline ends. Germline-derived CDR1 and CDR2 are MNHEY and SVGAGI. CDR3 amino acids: CASSYSDSGNTIYF. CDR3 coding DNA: TGTGCCAGCAGTTACTCAGACTCTGGAAACACCATATATTTT.

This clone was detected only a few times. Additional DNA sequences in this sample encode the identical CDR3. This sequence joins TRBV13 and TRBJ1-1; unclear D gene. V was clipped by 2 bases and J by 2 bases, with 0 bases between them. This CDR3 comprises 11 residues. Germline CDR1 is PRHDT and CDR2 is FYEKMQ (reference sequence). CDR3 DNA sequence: TGTGCCAGCAGCTTAAACACTGAAGCTTTCTTT. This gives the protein CASSLNTEAFF.

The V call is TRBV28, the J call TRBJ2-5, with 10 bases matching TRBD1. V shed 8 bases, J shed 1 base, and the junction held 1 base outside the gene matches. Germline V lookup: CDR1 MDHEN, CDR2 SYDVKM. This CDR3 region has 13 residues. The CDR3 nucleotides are TGTGCCAGCGGGACAGGGGCCCAAGAGACCCAGTACTTC. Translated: CASGTGAQETQYF. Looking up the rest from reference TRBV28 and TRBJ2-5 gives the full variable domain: DVKVTQSSRYLVKRTGEKVFLECVQDMDHENMFWYRQDPGLGLRLIYFSYDVKMKEKGDIPEGYSVSREKKERFSLILESASTNQTSMYLCASGTGAQETQYFGPGTRLLVL.

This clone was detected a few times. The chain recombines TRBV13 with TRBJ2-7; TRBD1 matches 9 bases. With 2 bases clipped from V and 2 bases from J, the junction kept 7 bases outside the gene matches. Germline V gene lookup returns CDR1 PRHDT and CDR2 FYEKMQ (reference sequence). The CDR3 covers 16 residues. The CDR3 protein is CASSLRPDRGTYEQYF. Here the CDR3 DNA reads TGTGCCAGCAGCTTACGCCCCGACAGGGGGACCTACGAGCAGTACTTC.

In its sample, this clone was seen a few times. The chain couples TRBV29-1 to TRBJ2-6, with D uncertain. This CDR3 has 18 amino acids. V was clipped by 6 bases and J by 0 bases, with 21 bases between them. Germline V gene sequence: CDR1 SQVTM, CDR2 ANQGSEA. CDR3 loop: CSVRTPSLPLSGANVLTF. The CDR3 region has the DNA TGCAGCGTACGAACCCCATCCTTACCCCTCTCTGGGGCCAACGTCCTGACTTTC.

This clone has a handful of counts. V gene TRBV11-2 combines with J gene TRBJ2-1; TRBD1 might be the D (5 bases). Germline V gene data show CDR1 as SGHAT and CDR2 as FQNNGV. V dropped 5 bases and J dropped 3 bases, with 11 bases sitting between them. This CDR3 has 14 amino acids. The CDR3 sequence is CASSSAQGYNEQFF. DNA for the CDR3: TGTGCCAGCAGCAGCGCCCAGGGCTACAATGAGCAGTTCTTC.

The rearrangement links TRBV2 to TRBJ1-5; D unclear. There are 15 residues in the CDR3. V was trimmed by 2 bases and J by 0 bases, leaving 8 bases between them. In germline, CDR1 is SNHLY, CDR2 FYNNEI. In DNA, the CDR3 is TGTGCCAGCAGTGAACGGGTCCATAGCAATCAGCCCCAGCATTTT. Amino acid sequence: CASSERVHSNQPQHF.

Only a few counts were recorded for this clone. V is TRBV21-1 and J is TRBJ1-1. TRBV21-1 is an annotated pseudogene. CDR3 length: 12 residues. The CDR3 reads CASNSQGTEAFF. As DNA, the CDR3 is TGTGCCAGCAACTCTCAAGGGACTGAAGCTTTCTTT.